This TCR beta chain was identified in a study of T cells in Graves' hyperthyroidism and ophthalmopathy. Germline trimming cut 0 bases from V and 2 bases from J; bases unmatched to any gene: 6. The CDR3 runs to 16 residues. Germline V gene sequence: CDR1 SGDLS, CDR2 YYNGEE. To note about this clonotype: The antigen remains undetermined.

The study, taken as a whole, reports: In the blood, most expanded thyroid clonotypes above 0.001 appeared as well.

Ophthalmopathy patients had moderate-to-severe active disease, CAS ≥3, NOSPECS ≥4, and disease duration under 3 months. Amplification of TCR beta CDR3 regions used RNA as the template. First-round RT-PCR of the TCR CDR3 relied on the HTBI primer set. TCRdb fed the multiplex PCR reads into MiXCR, producing one record per CDR3 protein. The table records about 590,000 distinct CDR3 sequences, 13% to 15% of them present only once. The sequencing input was blood. This sequence originates from a woman under 30 with Graves' ophthalmopathy. This chain joins TRBV9 and TRBJ2-3, with 7 bases that match TRBD1. CDR3 DNA sequence: TGTGCCAGCAGCGTAGGCACAGGGGTGCTCACAGATACGCAGTATTTT. As protein: CASSVGTGVLTDTQYF.